This TCR beta chain was identified in a study of control samples from healthy donors and cancer patients. Using immunoSEQ multiplex PCR, the repertoire was profiled, and TCRdb retains in-frame clones only, with some absent. Of 90,000 to 150,000 clones listed, around 89% are singletons. Germline loops: CDR1 LNHDA, CDR2 SQIVND (reference sequence). Trimming removed 7 bases from V and 2 bases from J, with 11 bases in between. The CDR3 length is 14 residues. Source material: blood. This chain joins TRBV19 and TRBJ2-2, with no clear D. The sequence derives from a man in his forties in good health. CDR3 protein: CASTPRSNTGELFF. The CDR3 DNA is TGTGCCAGTACCCCCCGGAGTAACACCGGGGAGCTGTTTTTT.